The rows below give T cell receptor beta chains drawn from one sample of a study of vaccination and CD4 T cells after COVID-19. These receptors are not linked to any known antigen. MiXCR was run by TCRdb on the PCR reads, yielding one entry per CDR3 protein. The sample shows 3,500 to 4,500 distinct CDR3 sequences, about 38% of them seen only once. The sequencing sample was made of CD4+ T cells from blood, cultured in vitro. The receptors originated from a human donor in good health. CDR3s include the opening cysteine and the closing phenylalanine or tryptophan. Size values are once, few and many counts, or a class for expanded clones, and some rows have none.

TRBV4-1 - CASSQEGVNYGYTF
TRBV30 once CAWSSGSYQPQHF
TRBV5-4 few CASSSPQGTDTQYF
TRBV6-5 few CASSYLWTGVVNTEAFF
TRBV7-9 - CALPGTINEQFF
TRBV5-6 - CASSLRNRLANYGYTF
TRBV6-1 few CASSPPENSPLHF
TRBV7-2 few CASSTGTGGHYGYTF
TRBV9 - CASSADGGVIYEQYF
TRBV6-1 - CASRAWLGGETQYF
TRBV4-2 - CASSPFGLAGGNEQFF
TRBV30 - CAWSVRRGKRAFF
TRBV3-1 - CASSQEDGHGGYGYTF
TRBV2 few CASRDVGAGELFF
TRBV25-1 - CASIGGPGANVLTF
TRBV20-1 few CSATPGLAQLPSYNEQFF
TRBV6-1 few CASSNGGIYTF
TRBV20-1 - CSASPRVANSYNEQFF
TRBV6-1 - CASLGVGEQFF
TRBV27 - CASSPGTANTEAFF
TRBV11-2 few CASSLGFQGALEQYF
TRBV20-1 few CSARLPGLLNQPQHF
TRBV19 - CASSMHGYTQYF
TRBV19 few CASSIGSGTGVSPLHF
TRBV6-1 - CASSRSGQIYEQYF
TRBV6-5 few CASSYPLAANTGELFF
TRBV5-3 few CASSLMAESSYEQYF
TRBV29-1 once CSVRTGGNQPQHF
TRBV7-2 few CASRHDRGQETQYF
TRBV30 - CAWSGWSTDTQYF
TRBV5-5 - CASSTGQGTGYTF
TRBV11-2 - CASSSFNDRRSF
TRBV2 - CASSDDQPQHF
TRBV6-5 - CASSSAAQENYGYTF
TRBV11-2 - CASSPGTGSDYQPQHF
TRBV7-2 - CASSLPGPGELFF
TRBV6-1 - CASIAQGENTEAFF
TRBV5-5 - CASSLGLWGGYTF
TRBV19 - CASSQMSTYGYTF
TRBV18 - CASSPPNGDYEQYF
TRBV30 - CALQNYNEQFF
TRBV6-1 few CASSREVSYEQYF
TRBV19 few CAIKRGDGYTF
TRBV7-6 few CASSFNSGNTIYF
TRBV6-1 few CASMRDVLTF
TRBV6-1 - CASSEIVNSPLHF
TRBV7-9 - CASSSSNYGYTF
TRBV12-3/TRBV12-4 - CAARHNYGYTF
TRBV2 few CASSERRASGDQYF
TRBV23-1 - CASRIPPYQGARDQPQHF
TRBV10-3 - CAIKEQGFDEQFF
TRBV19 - CANPKGWESYGYTF
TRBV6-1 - CASSESAGIVTEAFF
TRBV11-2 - CASSLEGDRANYGYTF